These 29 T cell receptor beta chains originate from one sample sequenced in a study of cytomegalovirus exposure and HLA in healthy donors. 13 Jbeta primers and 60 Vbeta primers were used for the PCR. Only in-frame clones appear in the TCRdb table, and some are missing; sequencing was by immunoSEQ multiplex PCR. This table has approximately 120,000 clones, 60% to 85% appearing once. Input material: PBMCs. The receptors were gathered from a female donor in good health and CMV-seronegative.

Here the CDR3 reads CAWGRAYEQYF. CDR3 nucleotides: TGTGCCTGGGGGAGGGCCTACGAGCAGTACTTC. The chain links TRBV30 to TRBJ2-7; 7 nucleotides line up with TRBD2. There are 11 residues in the CDR3. J lost 2 bases, V lost 5 bases, and 0 bases had no gene match. Looked up from germline, CDR1 is GTSNPN and CDR2 is SVGIG (reference sequence).

CDR3 nucleotides: TGTGCCAGCAGCTTGTTAGGGACAGGGGGCTCGAACACTGAAGCTTTCTTT. Its translation is CASSLLGTGGSNTEAFF. V gene TRBV5-4 combines with J gene TRBJ1-1, with 12 bases matching TRBD1. This CDR3 spans 17 amino acids. In germline, CDR1 is SGHNT, CDR2 YYREEE (reference sequence). Trimming removed 1 base from V and 1 base from J; junction bases left unmatched: 5.

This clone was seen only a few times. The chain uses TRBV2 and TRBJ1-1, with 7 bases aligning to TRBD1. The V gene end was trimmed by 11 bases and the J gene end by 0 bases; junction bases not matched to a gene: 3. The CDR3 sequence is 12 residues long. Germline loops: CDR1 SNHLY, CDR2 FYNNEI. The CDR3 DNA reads TGTGCCGGACAGGTCATGAACACTGAAGCTTTCTTT. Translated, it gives CAGQVMNTEAFF.

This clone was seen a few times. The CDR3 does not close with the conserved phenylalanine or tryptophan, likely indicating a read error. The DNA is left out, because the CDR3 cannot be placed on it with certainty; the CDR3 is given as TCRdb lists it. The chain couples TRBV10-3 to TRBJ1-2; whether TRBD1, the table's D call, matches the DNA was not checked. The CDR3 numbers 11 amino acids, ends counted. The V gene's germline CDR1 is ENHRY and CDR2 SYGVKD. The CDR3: CAISPYRARVA.

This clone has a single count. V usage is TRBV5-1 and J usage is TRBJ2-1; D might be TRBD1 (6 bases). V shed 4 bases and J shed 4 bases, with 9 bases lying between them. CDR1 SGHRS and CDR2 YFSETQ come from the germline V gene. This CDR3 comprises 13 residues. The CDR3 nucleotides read TGCGCCAGCAGCGCCAGGGGATACAATGAGCAGTTCTTC. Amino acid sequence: CASSARGYNEQFF.

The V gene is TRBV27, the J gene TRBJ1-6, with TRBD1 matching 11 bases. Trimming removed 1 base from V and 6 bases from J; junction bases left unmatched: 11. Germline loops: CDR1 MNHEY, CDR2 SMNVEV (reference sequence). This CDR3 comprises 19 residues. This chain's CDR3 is CASSLYLGRTGGVNSPLHF. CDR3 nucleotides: TGTGCCAGCAGTTTATACTTGGGTCGGACAGGGGGCGTTAATTCACCCCTCCACTTT.

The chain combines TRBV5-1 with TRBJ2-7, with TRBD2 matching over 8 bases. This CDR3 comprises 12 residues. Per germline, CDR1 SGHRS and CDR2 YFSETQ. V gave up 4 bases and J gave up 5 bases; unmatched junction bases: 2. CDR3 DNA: TGCGCCAGCAGCCCGGGGGGGGACGAGCAGTACTTC. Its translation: CASSPGGDEQYF.

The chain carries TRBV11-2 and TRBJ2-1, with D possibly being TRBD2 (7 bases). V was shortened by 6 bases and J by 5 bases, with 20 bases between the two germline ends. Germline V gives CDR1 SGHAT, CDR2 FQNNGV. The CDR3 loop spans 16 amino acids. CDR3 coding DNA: TGTGCCAGCAGTTTTCCCGTGGCGGGGGCCGACAATGAGCAGTTCTTC. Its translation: CASSFPVAGADNEQFF.

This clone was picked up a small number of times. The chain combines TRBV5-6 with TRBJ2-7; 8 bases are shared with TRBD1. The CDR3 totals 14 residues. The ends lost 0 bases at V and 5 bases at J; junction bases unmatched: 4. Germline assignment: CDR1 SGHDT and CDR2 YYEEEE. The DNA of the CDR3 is TGTGCCAGCAGCTTGGTTGTCAGGGGGCACGAGCAGTACTTC. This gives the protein CASSLVVRGHEQYF. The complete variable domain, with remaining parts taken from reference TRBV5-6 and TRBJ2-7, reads DAGVTQSPTHLIKTRGQQVTLRCSPKSGHDTVSWYQQALGQGPQFIFQYYEEEERQRGNFPDRFSGHQFPNYSSELNVNALLLGDSALYLCASSLVVRGHEQYFGPGTRLTVT.

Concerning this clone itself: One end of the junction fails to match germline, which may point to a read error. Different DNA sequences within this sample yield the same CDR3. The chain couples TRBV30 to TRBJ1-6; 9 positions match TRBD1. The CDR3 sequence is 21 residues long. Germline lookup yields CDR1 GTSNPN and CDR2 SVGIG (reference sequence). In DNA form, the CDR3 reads TGTGCCTGGAGTGCATCCCGCGGGACAGGGCCGCAGAGCTCCTATAATTCCCCCCTCCACTTT. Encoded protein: CAWSASRGTGPQSSYNSPLHF.

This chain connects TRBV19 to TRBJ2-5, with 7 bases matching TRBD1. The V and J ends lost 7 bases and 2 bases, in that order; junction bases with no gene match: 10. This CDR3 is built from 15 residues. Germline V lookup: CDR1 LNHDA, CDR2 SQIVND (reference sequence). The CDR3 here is CASKQGQIGQETQYF. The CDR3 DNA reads TGTGCCAGTAAACAGGGACAGATCGGGCAAGAGACCCAGTACTTC.

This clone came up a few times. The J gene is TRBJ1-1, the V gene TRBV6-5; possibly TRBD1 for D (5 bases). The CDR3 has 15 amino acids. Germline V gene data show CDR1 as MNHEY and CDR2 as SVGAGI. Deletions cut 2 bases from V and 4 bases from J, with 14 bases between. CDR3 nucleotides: TGTGCCAGCAGTTACGGGGCCAGGTCGGTCACTGAAGCTTTCTTT. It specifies CASSYGARSVTEAFF.

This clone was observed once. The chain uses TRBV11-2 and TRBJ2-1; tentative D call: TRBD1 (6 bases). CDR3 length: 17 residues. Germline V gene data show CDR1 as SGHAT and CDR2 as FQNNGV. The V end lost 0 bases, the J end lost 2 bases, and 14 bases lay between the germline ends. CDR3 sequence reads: CASSLDLLSGAYNEQFF. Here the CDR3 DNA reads TGTGCCAGCAGCTTAGATCTACTGTCAGGGGCCTACAATGAGCAGTTCTTC.

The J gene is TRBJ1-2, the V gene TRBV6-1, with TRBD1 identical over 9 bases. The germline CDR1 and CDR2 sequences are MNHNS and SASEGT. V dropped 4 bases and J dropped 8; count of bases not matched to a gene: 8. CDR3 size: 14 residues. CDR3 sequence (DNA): TGTGCCAGCAGTGTGGACAGGGGTCTAAGCGGCTACACCTTC. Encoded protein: CASSVDRGLSGYTF.

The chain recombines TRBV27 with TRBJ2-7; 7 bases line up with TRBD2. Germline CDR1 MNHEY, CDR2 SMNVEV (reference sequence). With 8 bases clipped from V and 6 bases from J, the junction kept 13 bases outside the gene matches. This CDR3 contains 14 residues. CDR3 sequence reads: CASGPGLPSLEQYF. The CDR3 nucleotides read TGTGCCAGCGGACCGGGACTACCCTCCCTCGAGCAGTACTTC.

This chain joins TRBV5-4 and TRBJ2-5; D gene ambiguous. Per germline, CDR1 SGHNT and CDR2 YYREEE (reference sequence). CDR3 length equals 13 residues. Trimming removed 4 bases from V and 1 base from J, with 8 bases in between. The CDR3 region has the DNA TGTGCCAGCAGCCCCGGGTTCCAAGAGACCCAGTACTTC. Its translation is CASSPGFQETQYF.

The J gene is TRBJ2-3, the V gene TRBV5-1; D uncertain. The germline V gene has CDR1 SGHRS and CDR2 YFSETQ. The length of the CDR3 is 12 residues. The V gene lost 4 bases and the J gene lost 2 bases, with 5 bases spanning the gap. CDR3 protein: CASSPYTDTQYF. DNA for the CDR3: TGCGCCAGCAGCCCGTACACAGATACGCAGTATTTT.

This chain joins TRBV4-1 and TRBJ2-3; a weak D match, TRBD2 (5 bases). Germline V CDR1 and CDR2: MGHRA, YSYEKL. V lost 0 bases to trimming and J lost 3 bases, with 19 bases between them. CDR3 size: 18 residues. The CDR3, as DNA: TGCGCCAGCAGCCAAGATCCCCTTTCTCCGGGGTGGACAGATACGCAGTATTTT. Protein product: CASSQDPLSPGWTDTQYF.

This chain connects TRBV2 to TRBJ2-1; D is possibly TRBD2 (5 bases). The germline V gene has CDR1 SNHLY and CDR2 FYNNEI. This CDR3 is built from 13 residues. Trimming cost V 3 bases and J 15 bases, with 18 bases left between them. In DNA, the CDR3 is TGTGCCAGCAGTGACGAAAACGCGTCGGGGTCGTTCTTC. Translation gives CASSDENASGSFF.

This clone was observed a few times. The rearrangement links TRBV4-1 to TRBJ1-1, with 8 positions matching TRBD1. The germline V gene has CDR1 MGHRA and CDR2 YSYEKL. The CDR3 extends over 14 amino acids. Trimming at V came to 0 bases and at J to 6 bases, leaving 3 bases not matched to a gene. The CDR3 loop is CASSQEAQGAEAFF. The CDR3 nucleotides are TGCGCCAGCAGCCAAGAGGCACAGGGGGCTGAAGCTTTCTTT.

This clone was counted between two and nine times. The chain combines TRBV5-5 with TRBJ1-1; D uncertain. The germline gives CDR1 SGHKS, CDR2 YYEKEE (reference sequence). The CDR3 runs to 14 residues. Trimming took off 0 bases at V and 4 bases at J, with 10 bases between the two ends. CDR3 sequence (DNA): TGTGCCAGCAGCTTGGACTCCTACAGCACTGAAGCTTTCTTT. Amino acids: CASSLDSYSTEAFF.

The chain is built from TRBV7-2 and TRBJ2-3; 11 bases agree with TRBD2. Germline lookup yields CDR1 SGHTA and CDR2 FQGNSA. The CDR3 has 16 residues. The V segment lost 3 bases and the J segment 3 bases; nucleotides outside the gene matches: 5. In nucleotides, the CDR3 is TGTGCCAGCAGCTTCTCGGGACTAGCGGTTACAGATACGCAGTATTTT. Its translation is CASSFSGLAVTDTQYF.

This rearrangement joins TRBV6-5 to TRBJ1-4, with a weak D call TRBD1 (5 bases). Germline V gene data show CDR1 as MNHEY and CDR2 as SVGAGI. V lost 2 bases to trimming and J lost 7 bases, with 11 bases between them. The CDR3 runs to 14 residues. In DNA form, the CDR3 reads TGTGCCAGCAGTTACCAGGGATCCCTTGAAAAACTGTTTTTT. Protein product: CASSYQGSLEKLFF.

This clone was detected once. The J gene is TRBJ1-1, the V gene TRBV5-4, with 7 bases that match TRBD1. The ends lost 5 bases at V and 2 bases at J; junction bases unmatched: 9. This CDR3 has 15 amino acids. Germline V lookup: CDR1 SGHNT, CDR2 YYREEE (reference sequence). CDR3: CASSSGTVLNTEAFF. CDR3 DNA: TGTGCCAGCAGTTCCGGGACAGTCTTAAACACTGAAGCTTTCTTT.

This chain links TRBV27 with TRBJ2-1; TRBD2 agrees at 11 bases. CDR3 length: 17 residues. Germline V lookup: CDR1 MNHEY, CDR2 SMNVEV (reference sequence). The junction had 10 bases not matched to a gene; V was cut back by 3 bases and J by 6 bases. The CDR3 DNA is TGTGCCAGCAGTTTTCTTAGCGGGGGGGCAACTATCAATGAGCAGTTCTTC. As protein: CASSFLSGGATINEQFF.

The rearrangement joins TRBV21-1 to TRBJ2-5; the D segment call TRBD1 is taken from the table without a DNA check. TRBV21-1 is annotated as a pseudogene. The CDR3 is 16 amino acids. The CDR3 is CASKYRGIVFQETQYF. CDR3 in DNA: TGTGCCAGCAAATACAGGGGGATTGTTTTTCAAGAGACCCAGTACTTC.

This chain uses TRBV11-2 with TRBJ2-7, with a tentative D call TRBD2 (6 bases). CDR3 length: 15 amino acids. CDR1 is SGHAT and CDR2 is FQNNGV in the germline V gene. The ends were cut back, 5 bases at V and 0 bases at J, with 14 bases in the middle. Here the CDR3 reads CASSATDGGSYEQYF. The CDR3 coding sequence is TGTGCCAGCAGCGCAACTGACGGGGGCTCCTACGAGCAGTACTTC.

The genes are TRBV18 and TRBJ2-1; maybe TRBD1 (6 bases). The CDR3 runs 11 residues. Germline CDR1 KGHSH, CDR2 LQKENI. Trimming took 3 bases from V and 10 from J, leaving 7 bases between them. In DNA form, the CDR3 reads TGTGCCAGCTCACCGGGGGCAGAGCAGTTCTTC. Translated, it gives CASSPGAEQFF.

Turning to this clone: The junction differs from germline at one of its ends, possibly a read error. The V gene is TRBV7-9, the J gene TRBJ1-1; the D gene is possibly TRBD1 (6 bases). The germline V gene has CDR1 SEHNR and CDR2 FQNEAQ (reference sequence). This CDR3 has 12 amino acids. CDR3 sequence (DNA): TGTGCCAGCAGGCTCGGGCAGGGGCCTTCTTCCTTT. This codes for CASRLGQGPSSF.